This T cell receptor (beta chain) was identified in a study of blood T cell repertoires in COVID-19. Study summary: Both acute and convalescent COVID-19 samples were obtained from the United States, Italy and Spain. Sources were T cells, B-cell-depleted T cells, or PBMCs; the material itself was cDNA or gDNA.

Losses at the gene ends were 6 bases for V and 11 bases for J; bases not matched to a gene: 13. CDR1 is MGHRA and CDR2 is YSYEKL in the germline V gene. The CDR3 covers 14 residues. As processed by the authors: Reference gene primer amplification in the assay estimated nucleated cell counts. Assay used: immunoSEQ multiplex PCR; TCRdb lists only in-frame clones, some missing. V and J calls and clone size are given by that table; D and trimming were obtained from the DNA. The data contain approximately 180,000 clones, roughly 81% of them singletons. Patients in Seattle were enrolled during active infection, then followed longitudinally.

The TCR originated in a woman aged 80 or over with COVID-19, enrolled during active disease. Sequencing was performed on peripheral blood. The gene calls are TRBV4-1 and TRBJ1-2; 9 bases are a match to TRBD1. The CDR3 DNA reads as TGCGCCAGCAGGGTTCCGGGACAGGGACTGGGGTACACCTTC. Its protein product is CASRVPGQGLGYTF.